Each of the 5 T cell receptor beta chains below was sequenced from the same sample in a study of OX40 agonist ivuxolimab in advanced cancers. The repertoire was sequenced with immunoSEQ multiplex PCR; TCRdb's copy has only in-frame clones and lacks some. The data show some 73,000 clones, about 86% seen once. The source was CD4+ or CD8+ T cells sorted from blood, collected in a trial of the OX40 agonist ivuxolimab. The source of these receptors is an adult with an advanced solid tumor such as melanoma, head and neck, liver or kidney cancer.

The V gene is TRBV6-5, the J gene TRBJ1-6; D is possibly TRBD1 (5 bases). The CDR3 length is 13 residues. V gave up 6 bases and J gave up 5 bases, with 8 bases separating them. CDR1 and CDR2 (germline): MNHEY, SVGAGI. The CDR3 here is CASSPGNNSPLHF. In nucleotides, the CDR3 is TGTGCCAGCAGCCCAGGGAATAATTCACCCCTCCACTTT.

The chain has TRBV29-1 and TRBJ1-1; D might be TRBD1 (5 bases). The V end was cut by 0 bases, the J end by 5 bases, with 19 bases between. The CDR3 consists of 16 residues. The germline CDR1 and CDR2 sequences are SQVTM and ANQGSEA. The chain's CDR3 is CSVEDWQRGGKTEAFF. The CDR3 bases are TGCAGCGTTGAAGATTGGCAGCGCGGGGGTAAGACTGAAGCTTTCTTT. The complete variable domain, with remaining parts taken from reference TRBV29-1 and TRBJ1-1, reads SAVISQKPSRDICQRGTSLTIQCQVDSQVTMMFWYRQQPGQSLTLIATANQGSEATYESGFVIDKFPISRPNLTFSTLTVSNMSPEDSSIYLCSVEDWQRGGKTEAFFGQGTRLTVV.

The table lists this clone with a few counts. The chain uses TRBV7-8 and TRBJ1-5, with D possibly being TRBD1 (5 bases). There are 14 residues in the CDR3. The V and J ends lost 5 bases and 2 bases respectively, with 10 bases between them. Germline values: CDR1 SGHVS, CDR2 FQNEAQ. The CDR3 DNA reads TGTGCCAGCAGCCATGGGGCTGGCAATCAGCCCCAGCATTTT. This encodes CASSHGAGNQPQHF.

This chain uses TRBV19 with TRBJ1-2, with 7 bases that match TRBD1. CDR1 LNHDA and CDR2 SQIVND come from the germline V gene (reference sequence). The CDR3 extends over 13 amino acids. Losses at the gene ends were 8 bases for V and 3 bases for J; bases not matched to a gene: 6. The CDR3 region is CASRRGSDYGYTF. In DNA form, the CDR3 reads TGTGCCAGTCGCAGGGGGAGTGACTATGGCTACACCTTC.

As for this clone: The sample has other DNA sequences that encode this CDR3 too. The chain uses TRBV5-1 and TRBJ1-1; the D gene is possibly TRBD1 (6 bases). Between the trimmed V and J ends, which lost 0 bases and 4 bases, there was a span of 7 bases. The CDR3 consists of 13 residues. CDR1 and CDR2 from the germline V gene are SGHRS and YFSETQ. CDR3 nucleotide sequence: TGCGCCAGCAGCTTGGAGGGGGGCACTGAAGCTTTCTTT. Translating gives CASSLEGGTEAFF. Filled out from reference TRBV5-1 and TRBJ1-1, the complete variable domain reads KAGVTQTPRYLIKTRGQQVTLSCSPISGHRSVSWYQQTPGQGLQFLFEYFSETQRNKGNFPGRFSGRQFSNSRSEMNVSTLELGDSALYLCASSLEGGTEAFFGQGTRLTVV.